One and the same sample provided the 8 T cell receptor beta chains below, sequenced in a study of blood T cells in healthy people across ages. The use of a sample-barcoded 5' primer and a J-beta primer mix characterized a second PCR of about 6 to 11 cycles. In TCRdb, the 5' RACE reads were re-called with MiXCR into one record per CDR3 protein. The sample yields approximately 1,100,000 distinct CDR3 sequences, under 45% seen once. Sequenced sample: blood. Receptor source: a woman aged 55-70 years in good health.

The chain links TRBV9 to TRBJ2-3, with TRBD2 matching over 7 bases. Germline values: CDR1 SGDLS, CDR2 YYNGEE. V lost 0 bases to trimming and J lost 5 bases; unmatched junction nucleotides: 6. The CDR3 spans 15 residues. The CDR3 DNA reads TGTGCCAGCAGCGTAGGTCGGGAGGATCGAGATACGCAGTATTTT. As protein: CASSVGREDRDTQYF.

The chain employs TRBV25-1 and TRBJ2-7; a possible D gene is TRBD2 (6 bases). Trimming took 4 bases from V and 2 from J, leaving 15 bases between them. This CDR3 is built from 15 residues. Germline CDR1 reads MGHDK; CDR2 reads SYGVNS. The CDR3 sequence is CASSGVGSGTYEQYF. CDR3 DNA: TGTGCCAGCAGTGGGGTCGGGAGTGGTACCTACGAGCAGTACTTC.

This clonotype turned up a few times. The chain carries TRBV20-1 and TRBJ2-7; TRBD2 matches at 7 bases. The CDR3 has 16 amino acids. CDR1 and CDR2 (germline): DFQATT, SNEGSKA (reference sequence). V shed 5 bases, J shed 3 bases, and the junction held 16 bases outside the gene matches. The CDR3 bases are TGCAGTGCTCCGCCCCAGGGAGGGGTAACCCTCTACGAGCAGTACTTC. As protein: CSAPPQGGVTLYEQYF.

As concerns this clonotype: Germline is not matched at one junction end, which may reflect a read error. J is TRBJ2-7 and V is TRBV6-1; unclear D gene. The CDR3 covers 11 residues. The germline V gene encodes CDR1 MNHNS and CDR2 SASEGT. CDR3 nucleotide sequence: TGTGTCAGCAGTAATTCATACGAGCAGTACTTC. Its translation: CVSSNSYEQYF.

There are a few counts of this clonotype. This rearrangement joins TRBV2 to TRBJ2-7, with 10 bases matching TRBD1. Germline values: CDR1 SNHLY, CDR2 FYNNEI. The CDR3 has 12 amino acids. The junction had 6 bases not matched to a gene; V was cut back by 11 bases and J by 5 bases. The CDR3 spells CAAQDRGNEQYF. Written as DNA, the CDR3 is TGTGCCGCCCAGGACAGGGGGAACGAGCAGTACTTC.

V is TRBV20-1 and J is TRBJ1-5; TRBD1 matches 9 bases. CDR3 length: 15 amino acids. With 5 bases clipped from V and 7 bases from J, the junction kept 12 bases outside the gene matches. In germline, CDR1 is DFQATT, CDR2 SNEGSKA (reference sequence). CDR3 protein: CSAPEPGQGGQPQHF. The CDR3 DNA sequence: TGCAGTGCTCCGGAACCGGGACAGGGCGGACAGCCCCAGCATTTT.

V and J are TRBV11-2 and TRBJ2-1; the match to TRBD2 covers 11 bases. This CDR3 has 17 amino acids. The germline V gene encodes CDR1 SGHAT and CDR2 FQNNGV. Germline trimming cut 5 bases from V and 5 bases from J; bases unmatched to any gene: 11. CDR3 sequence (DNA): TGTGCCAGCAGCCTCCGACTAGCGGGAAACGTCCACAATGAGCAGTTCTTC. It yields the protein CASSLRLAGNVHNEQFF.

This clonotype was counted a single time. The chain links TRBV14 to TRBJ2-7; D may be TRBD1 or TRBD2 (5 bases each). The V gene's germline CDR1 is SGHDN and CDR2 FVKESK. There are 15 residues in the CDR3. V lost 4 bases and J 6 bases, leaving 19 bases between the germline ends. CDR3 nucleotides: TGTGCCAGCAGCCCGCAAAGACTAAAAGGGGCCGAGCAGTACTTC. Translation gives CASSPQRLKGAEQYF.